Included here is one T cell receptor (beta chain) sequence, with context. The entry originates in a study of shared clonotypes between healthy human individuals. Study overall: CD4 naive and CD4 memory each took three plates per donor, while CD8 naive took two and CD8 memory one.

Naive CD8 isolation took CD45RO-negative cells positively selected for CCR7 and excluded terminally differentiated effector memory CD45RA+ cells. Adult donors, all healthy and HIV-negative, had no recent acute infections or vaccinations. Method: immunoSEQ multiplex PCR; TCRdb's copy keeps in-frame clones and lacks some. This table holds approximately 2,000,000 clones, 93% found once. The receptor comes from a man between 18 and 35 years old in good health. Some clones in this sample may be carry-over from other donors' samples. The sequenced material came from naive CD8+ T cells from PBMCs.

The CDR3 spells CASNWMGLGNEQFF. The CDR3 bases are TGCGCCAGCAACTGGATGGGCCTCGGCAATGAGCAGTTCTTC. The V call is TRBV5-1, the J call TRBJ2-1; the D is unclear. CDR1 is SGHRS and CDR2 is YFSETQ in the germline V gene. V lost 6 bases and J 6 bases, leaving 16 bases between the germline ends. The CDR3 sequence is 14 residues long.